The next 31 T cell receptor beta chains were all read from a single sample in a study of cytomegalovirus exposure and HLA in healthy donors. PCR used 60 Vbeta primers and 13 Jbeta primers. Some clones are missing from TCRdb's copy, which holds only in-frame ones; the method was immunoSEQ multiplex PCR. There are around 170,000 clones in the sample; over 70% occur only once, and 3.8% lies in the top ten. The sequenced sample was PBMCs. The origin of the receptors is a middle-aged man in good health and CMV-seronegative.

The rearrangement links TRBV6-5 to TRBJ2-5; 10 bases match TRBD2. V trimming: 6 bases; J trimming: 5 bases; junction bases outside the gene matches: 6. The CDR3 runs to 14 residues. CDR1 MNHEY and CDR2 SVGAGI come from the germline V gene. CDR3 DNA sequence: TGTGCCAGCAGCCTTAGCGGGGGGCAGGAGACCCAGTACTTC. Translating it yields CASSLSGGQETQYF.

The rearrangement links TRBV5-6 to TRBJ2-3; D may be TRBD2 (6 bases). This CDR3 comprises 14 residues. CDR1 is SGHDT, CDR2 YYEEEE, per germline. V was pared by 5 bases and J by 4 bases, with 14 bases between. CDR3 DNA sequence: TGTGCCAGCAGTTTCTGGCGGGGAGCAGATACGCAGTATTTT. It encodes CASSFWRGADTQYF.

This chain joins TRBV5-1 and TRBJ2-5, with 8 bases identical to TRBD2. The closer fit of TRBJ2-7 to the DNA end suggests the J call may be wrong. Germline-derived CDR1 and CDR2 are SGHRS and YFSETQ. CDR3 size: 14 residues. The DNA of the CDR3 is TGCGCCAGCAGCTTCGATAGCGGGGCCTACGAGCAGTACTTC. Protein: CASSFDSGAYEQYF.

CDR3 DNA: TGTGCCACGGCGACGGGGGGGGACACTGAAGCTTTCTTT. Protein product: CATATGGDTEAFF. The chain has TRBV19 and TRBJ1-1; D perhaps matches TRBD1 (5 bases). Looked up from germline, CDR1 is LNHDA and CDR2 is SQIVND (reference sequence). V gave up 10 bases and J gave up 3 bases, with 15 bases separating them. The CDR3 extends over 13 amino acids.

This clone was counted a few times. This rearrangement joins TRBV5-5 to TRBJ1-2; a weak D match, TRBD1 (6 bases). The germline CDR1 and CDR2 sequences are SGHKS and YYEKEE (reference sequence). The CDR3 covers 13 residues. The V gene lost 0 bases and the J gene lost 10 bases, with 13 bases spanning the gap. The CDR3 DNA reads TGTGCCAGCAGCTTGGGGCAGGGGATGGTCTACACCTTC. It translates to CASSLGQGMVYTF.

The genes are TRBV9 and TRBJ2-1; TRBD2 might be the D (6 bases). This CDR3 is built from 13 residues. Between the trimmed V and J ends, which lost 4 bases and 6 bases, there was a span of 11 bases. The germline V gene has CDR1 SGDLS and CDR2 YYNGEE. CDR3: CASSFPGGNEQFF. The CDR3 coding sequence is TGTGCCAGCAGCTTTCCCGGGGGCAATGAGCAGTTCTTC.

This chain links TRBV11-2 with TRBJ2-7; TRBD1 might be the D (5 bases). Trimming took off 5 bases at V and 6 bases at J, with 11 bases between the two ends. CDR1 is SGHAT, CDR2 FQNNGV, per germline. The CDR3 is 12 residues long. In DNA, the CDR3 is TGTGCCAGCAGCCCAGACAGTCTCGAGCAGTACTTC. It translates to CASSPDSLEQYF.

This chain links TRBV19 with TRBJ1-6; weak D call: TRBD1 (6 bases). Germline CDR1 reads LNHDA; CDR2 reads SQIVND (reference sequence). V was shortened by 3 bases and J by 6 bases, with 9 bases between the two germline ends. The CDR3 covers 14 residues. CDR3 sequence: CASSMLDSNSPLHF. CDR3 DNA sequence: TGTGCCAGTAGTATGCTGGACAGTAATTCACCCCTCCACTTT.

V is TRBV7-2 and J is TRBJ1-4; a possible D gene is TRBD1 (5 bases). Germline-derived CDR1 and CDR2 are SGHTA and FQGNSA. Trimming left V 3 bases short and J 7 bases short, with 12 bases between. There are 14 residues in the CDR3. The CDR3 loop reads CASSFDREVEKLFF. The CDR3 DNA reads TGTGCCAGCAGCTTCGACAGAGAGGTTGAAAAACTGTTTTTT.

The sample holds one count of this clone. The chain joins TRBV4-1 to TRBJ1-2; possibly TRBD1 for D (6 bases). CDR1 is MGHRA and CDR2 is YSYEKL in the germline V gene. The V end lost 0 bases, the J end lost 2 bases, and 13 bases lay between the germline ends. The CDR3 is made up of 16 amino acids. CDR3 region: CASSQDKTGQNYGYTF. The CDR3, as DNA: TGCGCCAGCAGCCAAGATAAAACAGGGCAAAACTATGGCTACACCTTC.

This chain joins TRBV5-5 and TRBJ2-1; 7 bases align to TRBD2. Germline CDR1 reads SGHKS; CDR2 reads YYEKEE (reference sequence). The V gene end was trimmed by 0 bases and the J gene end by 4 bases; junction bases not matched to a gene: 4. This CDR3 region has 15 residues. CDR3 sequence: CASSLAGLHYNEQFF. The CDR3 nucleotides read TGTGCCAGCAGCTTGGCGGGACTACATTACAATGAGCAGTTCTTC.

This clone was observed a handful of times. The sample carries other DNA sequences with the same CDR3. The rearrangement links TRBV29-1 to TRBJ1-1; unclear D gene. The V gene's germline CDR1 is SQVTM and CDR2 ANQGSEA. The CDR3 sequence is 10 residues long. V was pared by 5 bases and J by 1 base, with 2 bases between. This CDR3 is CSVRNTEAFF. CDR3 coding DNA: TGCAGCGTTCGGAACACTGAAGCTTTCTTT.

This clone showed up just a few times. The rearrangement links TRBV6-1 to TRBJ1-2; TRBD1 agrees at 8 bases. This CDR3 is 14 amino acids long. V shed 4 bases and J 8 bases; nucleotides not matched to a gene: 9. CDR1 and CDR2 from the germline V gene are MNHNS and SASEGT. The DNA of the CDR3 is TGTGCCAGCAGTGCCGGCCTGGACAGGGTCGGCTACACCTTC. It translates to CASSAGLDRVGYTF.

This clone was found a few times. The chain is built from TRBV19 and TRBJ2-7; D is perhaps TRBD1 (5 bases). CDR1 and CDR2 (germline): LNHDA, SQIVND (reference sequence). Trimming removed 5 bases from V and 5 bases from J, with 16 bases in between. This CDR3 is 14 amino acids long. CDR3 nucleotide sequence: TGTGCCAGTAGTTCCGAAGGGGCAGCGAACGAGCAGTACTTC. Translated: CASSSEGAANEQYF.

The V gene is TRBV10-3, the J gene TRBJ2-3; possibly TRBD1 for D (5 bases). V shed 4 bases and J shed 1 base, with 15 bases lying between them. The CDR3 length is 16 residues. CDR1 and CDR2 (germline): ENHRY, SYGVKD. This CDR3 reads CAISGSQGAGTDTQYF. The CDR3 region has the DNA TGTGCCATCAGTGGATCTCAGGGTGCTGGCACAGATACGCAGTATTTT.

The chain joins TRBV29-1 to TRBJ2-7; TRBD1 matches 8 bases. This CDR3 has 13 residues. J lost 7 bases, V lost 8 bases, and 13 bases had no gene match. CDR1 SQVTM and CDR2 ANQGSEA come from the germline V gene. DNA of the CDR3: TGCAGCACCACAACGACAGGGGTTGGAGAGCAGTACTTC. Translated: CSTTTTGVGEQYF.

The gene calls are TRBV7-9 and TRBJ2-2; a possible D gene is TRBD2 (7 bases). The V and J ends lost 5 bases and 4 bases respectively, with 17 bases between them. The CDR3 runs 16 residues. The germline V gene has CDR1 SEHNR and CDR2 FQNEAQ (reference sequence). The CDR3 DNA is TGTGCCAGCAGCGGGGGGAGGGGGGTATCCACCGGGGAGCTGTTTTTT. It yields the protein CASSGGRGVSTGELFF.

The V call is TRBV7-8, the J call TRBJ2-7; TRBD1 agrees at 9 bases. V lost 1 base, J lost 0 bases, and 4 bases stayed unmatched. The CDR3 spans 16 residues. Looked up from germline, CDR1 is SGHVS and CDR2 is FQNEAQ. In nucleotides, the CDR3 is TGTGCCAGCAGCTTAGGTGGGGGACAGGGCTCCTACGAGCAGTACTTC. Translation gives CASSLGGGQGSYEQYF. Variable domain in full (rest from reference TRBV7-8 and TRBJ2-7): GAGVSQSPRYKVAKRGQDVALRCDPISGHVSLFWYQQALGQGPEFLTYFQNEAQLDKSGLPSDRFFAERPEGSVSTLKIQRTQQEDSAVYLCASSLGGGQGSYEQYFGPGTRLTVT.

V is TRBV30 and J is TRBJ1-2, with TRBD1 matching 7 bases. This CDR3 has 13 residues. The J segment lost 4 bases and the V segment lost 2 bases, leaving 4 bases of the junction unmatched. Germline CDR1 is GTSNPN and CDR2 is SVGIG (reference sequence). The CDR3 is CAWSLAGGYGYTF. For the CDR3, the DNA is TGTGCCTGGAGTTTAGCAGGGGGCTATGGCTACACCTTC.

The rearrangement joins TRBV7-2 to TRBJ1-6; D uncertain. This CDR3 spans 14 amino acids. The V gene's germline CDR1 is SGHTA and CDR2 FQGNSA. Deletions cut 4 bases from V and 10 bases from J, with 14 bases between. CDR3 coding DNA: TGTGCCAGCAGCTCCCACACGGAGGGATCACCCCTCCACTTT. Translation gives CASSSHTEGSPLHF.

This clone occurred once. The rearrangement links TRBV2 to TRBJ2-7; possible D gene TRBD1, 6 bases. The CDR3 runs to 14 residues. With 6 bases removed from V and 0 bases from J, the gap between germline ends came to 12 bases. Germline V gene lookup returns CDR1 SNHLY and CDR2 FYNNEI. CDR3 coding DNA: TGTGCCAGCAGGGCGAGGGGACACTCCTACGAGCAGTACTTC. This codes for CASRARGHSYEQYF.

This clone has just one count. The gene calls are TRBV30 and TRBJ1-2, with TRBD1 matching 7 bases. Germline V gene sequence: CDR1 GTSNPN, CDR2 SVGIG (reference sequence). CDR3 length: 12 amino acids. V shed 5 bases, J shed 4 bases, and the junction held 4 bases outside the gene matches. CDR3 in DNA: TGTGCCTGGCTACAGGGGAGCTATGGCTACACCTTC. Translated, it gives CAWLQGSYGYTF.

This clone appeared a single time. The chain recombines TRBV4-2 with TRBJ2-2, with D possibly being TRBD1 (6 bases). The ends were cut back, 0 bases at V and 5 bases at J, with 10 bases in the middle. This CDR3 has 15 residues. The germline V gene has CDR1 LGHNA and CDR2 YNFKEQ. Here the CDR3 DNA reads TGTGCCAGCAGCCAAGACAGGGGAATTACCGGGGAGCTGTTTTTT. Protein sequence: CASSQDRGITGELFF.

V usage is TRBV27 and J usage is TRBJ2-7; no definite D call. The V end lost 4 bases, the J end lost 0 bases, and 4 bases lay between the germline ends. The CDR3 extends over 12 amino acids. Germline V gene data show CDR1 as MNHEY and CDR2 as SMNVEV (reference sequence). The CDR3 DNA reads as TGTGCCAGCAGTTCGAGCTCCTACGAGCAGTACTTC. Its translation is CASSSSSYEQYF.

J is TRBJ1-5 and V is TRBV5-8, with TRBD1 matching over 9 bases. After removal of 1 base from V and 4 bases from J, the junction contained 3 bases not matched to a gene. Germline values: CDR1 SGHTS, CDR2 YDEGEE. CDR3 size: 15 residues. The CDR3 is CASSLQGTGNQPQHF. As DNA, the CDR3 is TGTGCCAGCAGCTTGCAAGGGACAGGGAATCAGCCCCAGCATTTT. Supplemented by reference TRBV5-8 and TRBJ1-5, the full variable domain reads EAGVTQSPTHLIKTRGQQATLRCSPISGHTSVYWYQQALGLGLQFLLWYDEGEERNRGNFPPRFSGRQFPNYSSELNVNALELEDSALYLCASSLQGTGNQPQHFGDGTRLSIL.

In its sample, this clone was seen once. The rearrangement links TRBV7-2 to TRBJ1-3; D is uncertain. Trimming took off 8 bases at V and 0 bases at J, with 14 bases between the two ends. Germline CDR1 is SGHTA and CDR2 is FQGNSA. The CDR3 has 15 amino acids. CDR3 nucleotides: TGTGCCAGCCGCGTCGCGCTTAACTCTGGAAACACCATATATTTT. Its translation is CASRVALNSGNTIYF.

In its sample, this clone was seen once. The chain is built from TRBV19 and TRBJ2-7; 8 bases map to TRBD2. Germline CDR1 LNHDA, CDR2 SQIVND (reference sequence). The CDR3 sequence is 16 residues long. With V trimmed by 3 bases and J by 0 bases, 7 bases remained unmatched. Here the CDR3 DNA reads TGTGCCAGTAGTATTGGCGAAAGCGGGAGCTCCTACGAGCAGTACTTC. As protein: CASSIGESGSSYEQYF.

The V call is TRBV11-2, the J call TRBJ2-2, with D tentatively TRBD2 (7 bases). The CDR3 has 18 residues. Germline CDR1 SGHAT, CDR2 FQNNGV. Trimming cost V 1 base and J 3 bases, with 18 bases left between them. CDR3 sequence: CASSLGIGRGGDTGELFF. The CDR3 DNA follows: TGTGCCAGCAGCTTAGGAATTGGTAGAGGGGGGGACACCGGGGAGCTGTTTTTT.

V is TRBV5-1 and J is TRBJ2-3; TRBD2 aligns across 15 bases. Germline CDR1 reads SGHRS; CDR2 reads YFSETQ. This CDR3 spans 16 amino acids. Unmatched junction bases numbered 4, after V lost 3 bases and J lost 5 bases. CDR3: CASSSGLAGGLDTQYF. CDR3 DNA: TGCGCCAGCAGCTCAGGACTAGCGGGGGGGCTAGATACGCAGTATTTT.

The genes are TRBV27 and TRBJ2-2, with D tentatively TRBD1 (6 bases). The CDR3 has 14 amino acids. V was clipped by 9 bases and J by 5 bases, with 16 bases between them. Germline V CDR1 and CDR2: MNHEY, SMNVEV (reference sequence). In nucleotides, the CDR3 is TGTGCCAGTACAGGGAGAGTTGGGACCGGGGAGCTGTTTTTT. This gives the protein CASTGRVGTGELFF.

DNA of the CDR3: TGTGCCAGCAGCAGTTCGGGGACCCAGTACTTC. Its translation is CASSSSGTQYF. The chain joins TRBV7-2 to TRBJ2-5; D ambiguous. Trimming took off 5 bases at V and 7 bases at J, with 8 bases between the two ends. Looked up from germline, CDR1 is SGHTA and CDR2 is FQGNSA. This CDR3 is 11 amino acids long.